This TCR beta chain was sequenced during a study of identical twins. TCRdb passed the 5' RACE reads through MiXCR, listing each CDR3 protein once. The sample includes around 680,000 distinct CDR3 sequences, about 9.4% of them seen just once. This clonotype was seen a handful of times. The CDR3 extends over 15 amino acids. J lost 3 bases, V lost 6 bases, and 7 bases had no gene match. Per germline, CDR1 MDHEN and CDR2 SYDVKM. This same sample was also taken into another study, of yellow fever vaccine responses in identical twins.

The receptor's source is a woman between 18 and 30 years old in good health. The chain uses TRBV28 and TRBJ2-2; TRBD1 matches at 7 bases. The sequenced sample consisted of PBMCs. The CDR3 DNA follows: TGTGCCAGCAGCCCTGACAGGGTCCACACCGGGGAGCTGTTTTTT. It specifies CASSPDRVHTGELFF.